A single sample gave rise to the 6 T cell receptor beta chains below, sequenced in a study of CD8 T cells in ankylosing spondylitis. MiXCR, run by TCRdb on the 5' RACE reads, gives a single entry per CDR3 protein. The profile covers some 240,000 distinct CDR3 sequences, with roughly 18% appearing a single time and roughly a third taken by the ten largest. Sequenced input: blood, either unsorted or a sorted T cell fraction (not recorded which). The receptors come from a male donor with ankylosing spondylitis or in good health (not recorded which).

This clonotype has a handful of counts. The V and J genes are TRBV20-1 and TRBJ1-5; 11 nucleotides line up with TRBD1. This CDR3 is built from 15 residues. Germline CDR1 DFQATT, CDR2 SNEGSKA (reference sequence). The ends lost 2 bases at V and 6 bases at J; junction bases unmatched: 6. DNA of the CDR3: TGCAGTGCTAGAAGCGGACAGGGGGCGATTCAGCCCCAGCATTTT. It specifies CSARSGQGAIQPQHF.

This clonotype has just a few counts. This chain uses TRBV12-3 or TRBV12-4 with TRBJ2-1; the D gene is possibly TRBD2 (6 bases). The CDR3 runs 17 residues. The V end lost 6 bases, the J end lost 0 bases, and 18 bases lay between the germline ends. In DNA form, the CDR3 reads TGTGCCAGCAGGGACCCCACGGACGGGAGCTCCTACAATGAGCAGTTCTTC. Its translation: CASRDPTDGSSYNEQFF.

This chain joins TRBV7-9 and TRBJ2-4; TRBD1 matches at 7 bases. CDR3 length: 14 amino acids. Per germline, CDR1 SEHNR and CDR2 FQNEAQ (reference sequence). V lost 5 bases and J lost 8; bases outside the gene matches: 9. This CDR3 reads CASSDDRRGHIQYF. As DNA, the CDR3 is TGTGCCAGCAGCGACGACAGAAGGGGGCACATTCAGTACTTC.

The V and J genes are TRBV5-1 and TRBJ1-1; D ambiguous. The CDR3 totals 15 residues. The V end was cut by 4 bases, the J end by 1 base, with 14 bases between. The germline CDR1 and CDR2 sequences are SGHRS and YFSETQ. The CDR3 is CASSPTFPGNTEAFF. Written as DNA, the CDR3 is TGCGCCAGCAGCCCAACCTTCCCTGGGAACACTGAAGCTTTCTTT.

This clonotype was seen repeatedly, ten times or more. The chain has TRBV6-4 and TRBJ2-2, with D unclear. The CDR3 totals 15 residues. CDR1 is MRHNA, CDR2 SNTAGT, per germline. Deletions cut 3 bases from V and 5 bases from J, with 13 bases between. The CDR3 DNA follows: TGTGCCAGCAGTGATGTAGACCGCAGTACCGGGGAGCTGTTTTTT. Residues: CASSDVDRSTGELFF.

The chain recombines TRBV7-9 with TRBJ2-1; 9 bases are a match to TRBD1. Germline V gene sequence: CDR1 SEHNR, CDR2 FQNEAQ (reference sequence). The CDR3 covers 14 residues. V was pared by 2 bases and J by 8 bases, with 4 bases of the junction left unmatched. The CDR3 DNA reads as TGTGCCAGCAGCTTATGGGACAGGGTCGATGAGCAGTTCTTC. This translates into CASSLWDRVDEQFF.